This T cell receptor beta chain was identified during a study of blood T cell repertoires in COVID-19 (dated by TCRdb to 2020 to 2021). For context, the study as a whole: Samples covering the acute and convalescent phases of COVID-19 were provided by collaborators in the United States, Italy and Spain. A de-identified subject ID, COVID-19 status, age in years and sex were almost always included in the sample metadata. A freely available public database, intended as a resource for researchers studying the immune response to SARS-CoV-2, is where the repertoires were released. HLA class I and class II types, where available, came from metadata supplied by the sample provider rather than from assay-based typing. Samples came from the ongoing ImmuneRACE study (first 160 participants) plus 1,254 subjects from 6 global collaborators. The prospective study material was composed of cDNA or gDNA derived from T cells, B-cell-depleted T cells, or PBMCs. The dataset comprised deeply sampled blood TCRbeta repertoires from subjects exposed to, actively infected with, or recovered from COVID-19. General study outcomes and caveats: The quantity of clinical and demographic metadata differed by source and by participant and was supplied without curation.

One collaborating source in Seattle enrolled patients while the patients were actively infected and followed the patients over time throughout the course of disease. Collaborating institutions collected whole blood in K2EDTA tubes following their own protocols. For TCRbeta analysis, collaborators shipped samples in one of three forms: frozen whole blood, isolated PBMCs, or DNA extracted from either of those sample types. TCRbeta CDR3 regions were amplified from genomic DNA using the immunoSEQ Assay, a bias-controlled multiplex PCR. In the paper's pipeline: Nucleated cell counts per sample were estimated from amplification of reference gene primers within the assay. To quantify the absolute abundance of each unique TCRbeta CDR3 rearrangement, sequence reads were collapsed and filtered. For each sample, productive Simpson clonality was calculated by taking the square root of Simpson's diversity index across productive rearrangements. Drawn from immuneACCESS, this table holds only the in-frame rearrangements with V and J called that TCRdb kept. Clones are partly lost; checked studies trace under half to an unresolved V gene and leave the rest unexplained. D and trimming were read from the DNA, whereas the V and J calls and clone size are those reported in that table. This sample lists roughly 310,000 clones; around 90% were detected once. In total, the top ten clones hold 2.9% of the sample.

As regards this clone: The antigen it binds to is not known. Base qualities are missing; no much larger clone stands one base away.

V is cut by 9 bases and J by 4 bases, and the space between the germline ends is 9 bases. CDR1 and CDR2 are drawn from the germline V gene: KGHDR, SFDVKD. From its cysteine to its phenylalanine, the CDR3 spans 12 amino acids. CDR3 DNA only is kept here, 36 bases in frame from base 1. Sample: peripheral blood. The clonotype comes from a woman aged 25 to 39 with COVID-19, enrolled during active disease. The sequence links TRBV24-1 to TRBJ2-1; the D region possibly corresponds to TRBD1 (5 bases align). The CDR3 corresponds to CATSPGYNEQFF. Read as DNA, the sequence is TGTGCCACCTCACCAGGGTACAATGAGCAGTTCTTC.